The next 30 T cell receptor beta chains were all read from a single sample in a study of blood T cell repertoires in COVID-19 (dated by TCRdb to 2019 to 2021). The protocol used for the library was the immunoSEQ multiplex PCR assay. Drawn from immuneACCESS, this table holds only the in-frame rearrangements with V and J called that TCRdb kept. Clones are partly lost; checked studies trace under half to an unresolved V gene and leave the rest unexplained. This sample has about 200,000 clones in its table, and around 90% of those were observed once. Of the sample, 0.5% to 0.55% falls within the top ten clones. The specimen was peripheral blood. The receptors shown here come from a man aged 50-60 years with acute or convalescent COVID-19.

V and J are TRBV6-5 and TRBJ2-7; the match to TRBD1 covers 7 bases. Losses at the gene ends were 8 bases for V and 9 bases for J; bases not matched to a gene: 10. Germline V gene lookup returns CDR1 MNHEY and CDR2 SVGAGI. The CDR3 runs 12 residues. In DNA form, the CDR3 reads TGTGCCAGCCAAGGGACAGTAAAGGTGCAGTACGTC. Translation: CASQGTVKVQYV.

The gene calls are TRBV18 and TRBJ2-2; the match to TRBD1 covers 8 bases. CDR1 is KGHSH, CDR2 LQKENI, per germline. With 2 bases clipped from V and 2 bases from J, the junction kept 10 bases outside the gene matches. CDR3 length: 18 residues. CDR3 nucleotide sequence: TGTGCCAGCTCACCAGTGGGACCCGGGACAGGAAACACCGGGGAGCTGTTTTTT. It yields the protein CASSPVGPGTGNTGELFF.

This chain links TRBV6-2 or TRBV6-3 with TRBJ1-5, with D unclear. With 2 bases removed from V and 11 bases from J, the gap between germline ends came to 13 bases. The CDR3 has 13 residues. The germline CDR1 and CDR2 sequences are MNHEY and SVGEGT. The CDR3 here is CASSYKQESAQHF. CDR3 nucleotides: TGTGCCAGCAGTTACAAGCAGGAATCAGCCCAGCATTTT.

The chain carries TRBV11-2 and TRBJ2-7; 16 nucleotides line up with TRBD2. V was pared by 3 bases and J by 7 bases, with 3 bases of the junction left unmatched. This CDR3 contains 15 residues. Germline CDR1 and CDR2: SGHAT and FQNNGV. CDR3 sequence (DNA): TGTGCCAGCAGCTTTTCGGGACTAGCGGGAGGGGAGCAGTACTTC. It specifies CASSFSGLAGGEQYF.

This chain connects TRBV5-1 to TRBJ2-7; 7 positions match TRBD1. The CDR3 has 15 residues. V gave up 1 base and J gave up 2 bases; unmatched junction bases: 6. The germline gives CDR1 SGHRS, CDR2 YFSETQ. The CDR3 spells CASSLLGQRTYEQYF. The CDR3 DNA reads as TGCGCCAGCAGCTTGTTGGGACAGAGAACCTACGAGCAGTACTTC.

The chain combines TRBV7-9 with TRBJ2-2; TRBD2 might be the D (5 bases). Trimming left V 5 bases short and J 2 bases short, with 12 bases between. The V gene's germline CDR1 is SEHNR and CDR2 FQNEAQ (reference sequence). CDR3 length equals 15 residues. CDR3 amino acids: CASSQEGINTGELFF. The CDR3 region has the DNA TGTGCCAGCAGCCAAGAGGGTATTAACACCGGGGAGCTGTTTTTT.

DNA for the CDR3: TGTGCCACCAGTGATCCCATCCCCGGGGAGAGCCTCAATCAGCCCCAGCATTTT. As protein: CATSDPIPGESLNQPQHF. The chain links TRBV24-1 to TRBJ1-5; D not certain. Trimming cost V 3 bases and J 3 bases, with 20 bases left between them. Germline V gene lookup returns CDR1 KGHDR and CDR2 SFDVKD. CDR3 length equals 18 residues.

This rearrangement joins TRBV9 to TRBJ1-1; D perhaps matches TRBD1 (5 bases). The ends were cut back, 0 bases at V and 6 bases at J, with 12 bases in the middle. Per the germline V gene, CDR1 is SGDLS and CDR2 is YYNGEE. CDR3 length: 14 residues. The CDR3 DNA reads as TGTGCCAGCAGCGTAGAGGCAGGGAGGGCTGAAGCTTTCTTT. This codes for CASSVEAGRAEAFF.

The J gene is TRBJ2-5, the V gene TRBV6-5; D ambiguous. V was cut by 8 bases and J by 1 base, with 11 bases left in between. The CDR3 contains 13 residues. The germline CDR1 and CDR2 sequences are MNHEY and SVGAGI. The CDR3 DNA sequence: TGTGCCAGCCGCCCAGAACCCCAAGAGACCCAGTACTTC. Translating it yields CASRPEPQETQYF.

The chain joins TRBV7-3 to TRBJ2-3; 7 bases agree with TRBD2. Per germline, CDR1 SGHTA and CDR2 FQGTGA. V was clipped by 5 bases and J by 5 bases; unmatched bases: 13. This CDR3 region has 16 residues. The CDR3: CASSQNGRTDVDTQYF. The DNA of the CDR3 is TGTGCCAGCAGCCAAAACGGGAGGACGGACGTAGATACGCAGTATTTT.

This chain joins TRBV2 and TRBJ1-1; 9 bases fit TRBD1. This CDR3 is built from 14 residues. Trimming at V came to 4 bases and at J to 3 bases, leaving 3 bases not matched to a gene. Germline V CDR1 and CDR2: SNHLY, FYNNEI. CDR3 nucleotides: TGTGCCAGCAGTGGGACAGGGGAAGACACTGAAGCTTTCTTT. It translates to CASSGTGEDTEAFF.

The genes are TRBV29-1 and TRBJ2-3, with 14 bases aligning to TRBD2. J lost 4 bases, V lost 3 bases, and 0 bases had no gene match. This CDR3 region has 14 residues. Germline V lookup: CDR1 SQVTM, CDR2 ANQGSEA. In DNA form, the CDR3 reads TGCAGCGTTGAGGGACTAGCGGGAGCAGATACGCAGTATTTT. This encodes CSVEGLAGADTQYF.

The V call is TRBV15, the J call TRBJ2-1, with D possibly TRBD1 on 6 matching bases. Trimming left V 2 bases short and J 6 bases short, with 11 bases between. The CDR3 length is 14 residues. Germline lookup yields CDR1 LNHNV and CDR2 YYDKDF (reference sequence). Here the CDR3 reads CATSRTGLGNEQFF. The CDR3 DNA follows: TGTGCCACCAGCAGAACAGGGTTGGGCAATGAGCAGTTCTTC.

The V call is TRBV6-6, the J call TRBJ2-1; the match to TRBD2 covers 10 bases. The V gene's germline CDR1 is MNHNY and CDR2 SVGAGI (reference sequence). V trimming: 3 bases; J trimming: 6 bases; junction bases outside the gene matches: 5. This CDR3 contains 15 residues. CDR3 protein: CASSYEAGGPNEQFF. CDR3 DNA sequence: TGTGCCAGCAGTTATGAAGCGGGAGGGCCCAATGAGCAGTTCTTC.

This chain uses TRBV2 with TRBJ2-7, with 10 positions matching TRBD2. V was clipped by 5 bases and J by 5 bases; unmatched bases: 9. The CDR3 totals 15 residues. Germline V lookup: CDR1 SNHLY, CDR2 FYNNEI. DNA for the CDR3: TGTGCCAGCAGTTGGCTAGCGGGAGCAAGCAACGAGCAGTACTTC. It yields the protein CASSWLAGASNEQYF.

The CDR3 DNA is TGTGCCAGCAGCAAAAGGGGACAGCGCAACTCCTACGAGCAGTACTTC. It translates to CASSKRGQRNSYEQYF. The chain is built from TRBV21-1 and TRBJ2-7; TRBD1 is taken as the D call from the table, unchecked against the DNA. TRBV21-1 is a pseudogene. This CDR3 is built from 16 residues.

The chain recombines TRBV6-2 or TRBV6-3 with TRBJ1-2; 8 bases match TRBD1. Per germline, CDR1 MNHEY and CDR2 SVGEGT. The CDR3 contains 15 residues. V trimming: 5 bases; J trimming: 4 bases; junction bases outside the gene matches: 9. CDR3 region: CASSADRGEAYGYTF. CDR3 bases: TGTGCCAGCAGTGCCGACAGGGGAGAAGCCTATGGCTACACCTTC.

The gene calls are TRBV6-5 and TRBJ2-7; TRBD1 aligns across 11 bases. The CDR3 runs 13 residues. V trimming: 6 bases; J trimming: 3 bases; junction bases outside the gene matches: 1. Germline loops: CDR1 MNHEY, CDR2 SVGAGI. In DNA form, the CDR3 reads TGTGCCAGCAGGGGGACAGGGGGCTACGAGCAGTACGTC. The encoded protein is CASRGTGGYEQYV.

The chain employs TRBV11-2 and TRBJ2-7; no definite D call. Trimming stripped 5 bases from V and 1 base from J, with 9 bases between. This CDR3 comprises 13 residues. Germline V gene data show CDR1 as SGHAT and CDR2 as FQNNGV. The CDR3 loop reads CASSPRWSYEQYV. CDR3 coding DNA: TGTGCCAGCAGCCCGAGGTGGTCCTACGAGCAGTACGTC.

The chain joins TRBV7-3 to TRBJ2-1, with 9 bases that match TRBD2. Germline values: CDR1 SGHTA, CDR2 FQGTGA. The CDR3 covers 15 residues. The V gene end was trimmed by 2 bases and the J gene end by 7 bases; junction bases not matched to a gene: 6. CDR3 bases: TGTGCCAGCAGCTTATCCCTAGCGGGATTGAATGAGCAGTTCTTC. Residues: CASSLSLAGLNEQFF.

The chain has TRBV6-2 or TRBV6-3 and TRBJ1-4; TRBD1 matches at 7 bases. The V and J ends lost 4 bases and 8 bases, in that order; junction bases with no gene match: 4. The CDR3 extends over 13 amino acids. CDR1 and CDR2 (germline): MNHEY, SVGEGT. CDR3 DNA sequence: TGTGCCAGCAGTTCGTCCAGGGGGGAAAAACTGTTTTTT. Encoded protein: CASSSSRGEKLFF.

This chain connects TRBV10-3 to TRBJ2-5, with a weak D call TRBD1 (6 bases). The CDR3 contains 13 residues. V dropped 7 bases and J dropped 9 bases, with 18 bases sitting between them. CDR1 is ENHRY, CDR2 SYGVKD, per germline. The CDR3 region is CAIKDSREGAQYF. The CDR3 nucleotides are TGTGCCATCAAGGACAGCCGAGAAGGGGCCCAGTACTTC.

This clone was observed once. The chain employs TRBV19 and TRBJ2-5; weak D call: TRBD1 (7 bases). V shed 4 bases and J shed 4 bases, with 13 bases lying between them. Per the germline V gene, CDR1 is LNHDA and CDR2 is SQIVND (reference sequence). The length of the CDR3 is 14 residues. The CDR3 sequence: CASSKRQGGETQYF. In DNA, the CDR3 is TGTGCCAGTAGTAAACGACAGGGAGGAGAGACCCAGTACTTC.

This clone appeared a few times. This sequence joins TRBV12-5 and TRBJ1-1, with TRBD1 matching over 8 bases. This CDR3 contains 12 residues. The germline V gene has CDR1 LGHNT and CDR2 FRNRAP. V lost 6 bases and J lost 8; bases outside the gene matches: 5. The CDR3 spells CASGIDRGEAFF. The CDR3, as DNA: TGTGCTAGTGGGATCGACAGGGGCGAAGCTTTCTTT.

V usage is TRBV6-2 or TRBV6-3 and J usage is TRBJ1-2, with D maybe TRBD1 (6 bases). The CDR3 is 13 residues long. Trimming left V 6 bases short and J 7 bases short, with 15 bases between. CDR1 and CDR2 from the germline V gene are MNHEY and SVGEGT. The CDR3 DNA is TGTGCCAGCAGCCCCTTACAGGGTCTTGGCTACACCTTC. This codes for CASSPLQGLGYTF.

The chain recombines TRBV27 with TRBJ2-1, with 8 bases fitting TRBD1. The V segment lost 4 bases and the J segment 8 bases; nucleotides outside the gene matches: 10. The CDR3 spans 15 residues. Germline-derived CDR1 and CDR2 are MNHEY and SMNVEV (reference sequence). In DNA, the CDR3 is TGTGCCAGCAGTTGGCTGGAGACAGGGGCTGATGAGCAGTTCTTC. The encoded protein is CASSWLETGADEQFF.

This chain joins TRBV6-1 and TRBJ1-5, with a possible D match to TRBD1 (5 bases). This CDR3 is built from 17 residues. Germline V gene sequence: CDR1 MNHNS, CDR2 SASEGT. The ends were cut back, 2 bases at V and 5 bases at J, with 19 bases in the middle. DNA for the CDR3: TGTGCCAGCAGTGAACCGTCCCCCTACAGGAGTTATCAGCCCCAGCATTTT. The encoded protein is CASSEPSPYRSYQPQHF.

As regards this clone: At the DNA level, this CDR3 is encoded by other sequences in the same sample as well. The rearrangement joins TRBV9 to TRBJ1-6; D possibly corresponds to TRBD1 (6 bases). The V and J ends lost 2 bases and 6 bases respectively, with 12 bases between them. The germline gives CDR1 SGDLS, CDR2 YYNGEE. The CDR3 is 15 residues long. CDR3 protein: CASSVAGVGNSPLHF. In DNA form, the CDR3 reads TGTGCCAGCAGCGTTGCAGGGGTGGGTAATTCACCCCTCCACTTT.

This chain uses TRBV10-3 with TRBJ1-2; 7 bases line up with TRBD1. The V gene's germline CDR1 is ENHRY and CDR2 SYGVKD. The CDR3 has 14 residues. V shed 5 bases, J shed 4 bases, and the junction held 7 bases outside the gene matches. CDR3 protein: CAISIEDRAYGYTF. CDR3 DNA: TGTGCCATCAGTATAGAAGACAGGGCCTATGGCTACACCTTC.

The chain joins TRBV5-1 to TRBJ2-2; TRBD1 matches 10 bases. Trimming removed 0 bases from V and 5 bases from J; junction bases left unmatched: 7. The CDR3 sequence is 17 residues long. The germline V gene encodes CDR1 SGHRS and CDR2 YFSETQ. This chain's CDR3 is CASSLAGTGAATGELFF. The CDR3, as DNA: TGCGCCAGCAGCTTGGCCGGGACAGGGGCTGCAACCGGGGAGCTGTTTTTT.